This entry is about one TCR beta chain. Its target antigen remains unknown. Qualities for individual bases were not recorded, and no much larger clone is one base off. This entry is derived from a study of blood T cell repertoires in COVID-19 (dated by TCRdb to 2018 to 2020). For context, the study as a whole: The collaborator samples originated in the United States, Italy and Spain and spanned the acute and convalescent phases of COVID-19. Samples came from the ongoing ImmuneRACE study (first 160 participants) plus 1,254 subjects from 6 global collaborators. The repertoires were released in a freely available public database meant as a resource for research on the immune response to SARS-CoV-2. Deeply sampled blood TCRbeta repertoires from subjects exposed to, actively infected with, or recovered from COVID-19 were included in the dataset. Where available, HLA class I and class II types were taken from metadata supplied by the sample provider and were not determined by assay-based typing. The material from the prospective study consisted of cDNA or gDNA derived from T cells, B-cell-depleted T cells, or PBMCs. Nearly every sample came with metadata listing a de-identified subject ID, COVID-19 status, age in years and sex. Results and caveats for the whole study, not just this receptor: The amount of clinical and demographic metadata varied by source and participant and was provided uncurated.

A second Seattle source provided samples from volunteer blood donors who had recovered from COVID-19. Each collaborating institution followed its own protocols to collect whole blood in K2EDTA tubes. For TCRbeta analysis, collaborators shipped samples in one of three forms: frozen whole blood, isolated PBMCs, or DNA extracted from either of those sample types. TCRbeta CDR3 regions were amplified from genomic DNA by means of the immunoSEQ Assay, a bias-controlled multiplex PCR. The authors' analysis ran thus. The number of nucleated cells in each sample was estimated from the amplification of reference gene primers within the assay. To quantify the absolute abundance of each unique TCRbeta CDR3 rearrangement, sequence reads were collapsed and filtered. Productive Simpson clonality was computed per sample as the square root of Simpson's diversity index over productive rearrangements. Sourced from immuneACCESS, this table was stored by TCRdb with only in-frame sequences that have V and J called. A share of the clones is absent; for the studies checked, an unresolved V gene accounts for under half, and the remainder has no known explanation. V and J calls and clone size come straight from that table; D and trimming were deduced from the DNA. In this sample the table shows 200,000 to 300,000 clones, 84% of which occur a single time. The top ten constitute over 2% of the sample.

Here V drops 2 bases and J drops 2 bases, and the junction holds 5 bases not matched to any gene. CDR1 and CDR2 were assigned from the germline V gene as MNHEY and SVGAGI. The CDR3 covers 16 residues, taking in both the cysteine and the phenylalanine. Kept here is only the CDR3 DNA, which spans 48 bases and is read in frame from base 1. This clonotype was sampled from a man aged 35-49 years who had recovered from COVID-19. The sequence links TRBV6-5 to TRBJ1-5; 8 nucleotides in the junction match TRBD1. Sequenced material: peripheral blood. The CDR3 protein is CASSYHRGGGNQPQHF. The bases read TGTGCCAGCAGTTACCACAGGGGGGGCGGCAATCAGCCCCAGCATTTT.